The entry below gives a single T cell receptor (beta chain) sequence along with its context. A few counts support this clone. Its antigen is not yet known. Base qualities are not at hand, and no much larger clone is one base apart. This entry is derived from a study of T cell responses to AZD1222 COVID-19 vaccine (dated by TCRdb to 2020 to 2023). In terms of the full investigation: A total of more than 230 trial participants underwent TCR sequencing, of whom 200 to 220 received two doses of AZD1222 and 26 received two doses of the MenACWY control vaccine. Trial participants were enrolled into age subgroups of 18-55, 56-69 and 70-plus years, which contained approximately 150, 28 and 58 TCR-sequenced participants, respectively.

The CDR3 regions of human TCRbeta chains were subjected to immunosequencing. On the study's bioinformatics: TCRs in the repertoires were matched against a reference library of SARS-CoV-2-specific TCRs that had been generated with the MIRA antigen-specificity platform. Breadth was defined as the fraction of unique TCRs that were SARS-CoV-2-associated. Depth was defined as the fraction of total T cells that were SARS-CoV-2-associated. Using the MIRA data, each spike-specific TCR was assigned both to the spike region to which the TCR was reactive and to a CD4 or CD8 class. Log10-transformed breadth and depth values were compared by one-way ANOVA with Sidak's multiple comparisons tests. The source is immuneACCESS, and TCRdb retained only in-frame sequences with V and J called. Part of the clones is not carried over; for the studies checked, unresolved V genes explain less than half of this, and the remainder is unexplained. Clone size and the V and J calls come from that table; the DNA yielded D and trimming. Counted in this sample were roughly 120,000 clones; approximately 85% of them appeared once. Of the sample, around 19% falls within the top ten clones.

The meaning of the sample's time point label: baseline before first vaccination. This specimen's treatment or condition label, interpreted: meningococcal conjugate vaccine given as trial control. Vaccinee samples were obtained from the UK trials COV001 and COV002, which included a single-blind randomized controlled phase 2/3 trial of AZD1222 (ChAdOx1 nCoV-19) in healthy adults. For TCRbeta chain sequencing, PBMC samples from trial participants were taken at day 0 and at day 28 after the second dose. What the authors observed across the whole study: Conclusions about previously exposed vaccinees were limited because only a handful of AZD1222 recipients were SARS-CoV-2 seropositive at baseline. Participants were mostly white British, with more females than males. The authors suggested clonal diversity may have been underestimated. After two AZD1222 doses, both the breadth and the depth of spike-specific TCRs were significantly higher than at day 0 and than in MenACWY recipients. Vaccine-associated CD4 TCRs spanned the whole spike protein, with dominant responses in regions 160-218 and 743-854. The 56-69-year group was small, and its depth increase did not reach significance, likely because of low power. Because no day 14 peak-response samples were available, the repertoires could be characterized only after the peak T cell response. Reportedly, almost half of the unique spike-specific TCRs recognized epitopes lying outside the regions that are mutated in the B.1.351 and B.1.1.7 variants.

For this chain, trimming is 6 bases at the V end and 6 bases at the J end, and the number of junction bases without a gene match is 7. The CDR3 spans 16 residues, from the cysteine through the phenylalanine. Just CDR3 DNA is preserved here, 48 bases in frame from base 1. The germline V gene sets CDR1 to MNHEY and CDR2 to SVGEGT. This TCR was sampled from an adult in good health. This material consisted of peripheral blood, taken on day 0 of MenACWY control vaccination. The chain couples TRBV6-2 or TRBV6-3 to TRBJ2-2, with TRBD2 matching 13 junction bases. CDR3 protein: CASSRTGLAGAGELFF. In nucleotides, the sequence is TGTGCCAGCAGCCGCACAGGACTAGCGGGAGCCGGGGAGCTGTTTTTT.